Sequencing of this TCR beta chain was carried out in a study of T cells in Graves' hyperthyroidism and ophthalmopathy. For the study at large: Specimen type is peripheral blood, collected at initial diagnosis prior to any treatment.

Overall study results and limits: Onset of ophthalmopathy came a median approximately 6.5 months after the model predicted it. Most thyroid-expanded clonotypes above 0.001 were also found in blood.

Patients with uncontrolled infections, other autoimmune diseases, pregnancy or lactation were excluded. This clonotype was counted a few times. Its antigen is unidentified. The TCR beta CDR3 regions underwent amplification using RNA transcripts as the source. The HTBI primer set served for first-round RT-PCR of the TCR CDR3. TCRdb passed the multiplex PCR reads through MiXCR, listing each CDR3 protein once. The table includes 660,000 or so distinct CDR3 sequences, about 20% detected once. This CDR3 has 14 residues. Germline trimming cut 0 bases from V and 9 bases from J; bases unmatched to any gene: 5. Germline CDR1 and CDR2: KGHSH and LQKENI.

The TCR comes from a man aged 30 to 45 with Graves' ophthalmopathy. Sequenced material: blood. The chain employs TRBV18 and TRBJ1-2; 9 bases fit TRBD1. CDR3 DNA sequence: TGTGCCAGCTCACCACCGGGACAGGGAGATCGCTACACCTTC. This codes for CASSPPGQGDRYTF. The full variable domain, its missing parts supplied by reference TRBV18 and TRBJ1-2, is NAGVMQNPRHLVRRRGQEARLRCSPMKGHSHVYWYRQLPEEGLKFMVYLQKENIIDESGMPKERFSAEFPKEGPSILRIQQVVRGDSAAYFCASSPPGQGDRYTFGSGTRLTVV.